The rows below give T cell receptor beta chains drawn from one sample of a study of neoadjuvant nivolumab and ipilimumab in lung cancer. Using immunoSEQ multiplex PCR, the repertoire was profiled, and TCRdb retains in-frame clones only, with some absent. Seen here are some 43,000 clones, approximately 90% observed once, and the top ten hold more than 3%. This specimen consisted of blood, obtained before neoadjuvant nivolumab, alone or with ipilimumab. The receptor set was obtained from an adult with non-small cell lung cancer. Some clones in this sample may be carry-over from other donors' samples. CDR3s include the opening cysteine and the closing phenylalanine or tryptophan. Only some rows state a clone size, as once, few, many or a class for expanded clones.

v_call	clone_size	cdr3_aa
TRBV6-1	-	CASKGGAQEYGYTF
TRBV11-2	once	CASSLDSVGEQYF
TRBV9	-	CASSTGLAGGSRTQYF
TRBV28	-	CASRATSGEQFF
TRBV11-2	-	CASSSGTSGGLQETQYF
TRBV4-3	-	CASSQDPSGTYEQYF
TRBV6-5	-	CASGPMSSEKLFF
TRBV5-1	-	CASSLEKLAGRTDTQYF
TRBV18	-	CASSLDSQRGTGELFF
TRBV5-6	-	CASSPQGIRGEQFF
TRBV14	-	CASSPGLAGGPGYNEQFF
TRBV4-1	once	CASSQWGTGTSGSLNNEQFF
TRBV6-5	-	CASRGLYEQYF
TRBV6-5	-	CASSYGQENNEQFF
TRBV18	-	CASSLEASYEQYF
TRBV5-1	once	CASSLGQSSYNEQFF
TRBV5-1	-	CASSLSVRRENSYEQYF